This entry features one T cell receptor beta chain sequence. The antigen is undetermined. Mismatch with germline at one junction end may stem from a read error. The data are from a study of blood T cells in healthy people across ages. Primed by a sample-barcoded 5' primer and a J-beta primer mix, a second PCR proceeded for roughly 7 to 11 cycles. TCRdb re-derived calls from the 5' RACE reads in MiXCR, one entry per CDR3 protein. The sample yields around 1,500,000 distinct CDR3 sequences, approximately 42% seen once. Study-level results: There were more naive CD4+ cells and higher diversity in long-lived donors than in aged donors. TCR beta diversity, measured per million T cells, fell in a roughly linear way with age.

The individuals who served as donors were healthy Caucasians living in Russia, aged about 6 to 100. The CDR3 runs to 15 residues. Per germline, CDR1 MNHEY and CDR2 SMNVEV (reference sequence). V gene TRBV27 combines with J gene TRBJ1-5, with a possible D match to TRBD1 (5 bases). The sequence derives from a woman aged 18-29 years in good health. The sequencing sample was made of blood. CDR3: CASSRNGLQGQPQHF. The CDR3 DNA sequence: TGCGCCAGCAGCCGTAACGGGCTCCAGGGTCAGCCCCAGCATTTT.